This TCR beta chain was identified during a study of identical twins. TCRdb re-analysed the 5' RACE reads in MiXCR, keeping a single row per CDR3 protein. The table shows about 520,000 distinct CDR3 sequences, with roughly 21% occurring only once. Trimming removed 3 bases from V and 5 bases from J, with 14 bases in between. This CDR3 comprises 15 residues. Germline-derived CDR1 and CDR2 are WNHNN and SYGVQD (reference sequence). Separately, the same data were catalogued under a study of T cells expressing NK-cell markers.

This chain uses TRBV10-1 with TRBJ2-1; the D is unclear. The sequencing sample was made of CD4+ T cells sorted from blood. The sequence came from a woman younger than 30 in good health. CDR3 region: CASSDLGSPDNEQFF. In nucleotides, the CDR3 is TGCGCCAGCAGTGACCTCGGGTCTCCTGACAATGAGCAGTTCTTC.